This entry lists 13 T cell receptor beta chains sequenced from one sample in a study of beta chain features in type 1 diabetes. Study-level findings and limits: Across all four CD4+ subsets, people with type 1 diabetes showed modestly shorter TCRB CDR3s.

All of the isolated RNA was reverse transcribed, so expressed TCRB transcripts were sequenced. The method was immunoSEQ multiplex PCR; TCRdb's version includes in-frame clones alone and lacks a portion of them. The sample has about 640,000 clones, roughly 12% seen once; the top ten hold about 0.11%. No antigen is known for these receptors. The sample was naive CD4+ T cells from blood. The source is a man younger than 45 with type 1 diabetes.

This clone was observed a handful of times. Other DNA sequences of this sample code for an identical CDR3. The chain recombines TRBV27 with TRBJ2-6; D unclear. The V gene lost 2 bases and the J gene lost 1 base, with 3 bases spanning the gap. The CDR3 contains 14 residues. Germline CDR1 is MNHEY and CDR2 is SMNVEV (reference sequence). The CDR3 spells CASSLTSGANVLTF. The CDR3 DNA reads TGTGCCAGCAGTTTAACATCTGGGGCCAACGTCCTGACTTTC.

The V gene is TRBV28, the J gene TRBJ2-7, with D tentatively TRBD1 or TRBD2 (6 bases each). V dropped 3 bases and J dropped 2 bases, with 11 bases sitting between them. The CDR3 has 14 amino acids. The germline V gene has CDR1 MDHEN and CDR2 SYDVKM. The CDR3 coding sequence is TGTGCCAGCAGTTTCGCGGGGACACCCTACGAGCAGTACTTC. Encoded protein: CASSFAGTPYEQYF.

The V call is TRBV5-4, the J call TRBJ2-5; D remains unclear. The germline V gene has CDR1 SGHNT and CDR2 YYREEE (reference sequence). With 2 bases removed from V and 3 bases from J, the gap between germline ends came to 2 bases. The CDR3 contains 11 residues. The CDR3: CASSFEETQYF. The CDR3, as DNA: TGTGCCAGCAGCTTTGAAGAGACCCAGTACTTC.

The CDR3 nucleotides are TGTGCCAGCAGCGCAATTTTCGGGAAGTCAACTAATGAAAAACTGTTTTTT. Its protein is CASSAIFGKSTNEKLFF. The chain joins TRBV25-1 to TRBJ1-4; D gene uncertain. The V end lost 6 bases, the J end lost 0 bases, and 17 bases lay between the germline ends. This CDR3 is 17 amino acids long. Germline CDR1 and CDR2: MGHDK and SYGVNS.

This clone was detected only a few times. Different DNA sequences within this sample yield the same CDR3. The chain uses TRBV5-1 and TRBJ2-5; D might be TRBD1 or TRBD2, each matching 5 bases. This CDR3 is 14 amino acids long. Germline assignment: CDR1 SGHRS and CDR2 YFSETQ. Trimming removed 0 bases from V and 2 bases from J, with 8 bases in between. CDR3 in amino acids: CASSLGEGQETQYF. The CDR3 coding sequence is TGCGCCAGCAGCTTGGGAGAGGGGCAAGAGACCCAGTACTTC.

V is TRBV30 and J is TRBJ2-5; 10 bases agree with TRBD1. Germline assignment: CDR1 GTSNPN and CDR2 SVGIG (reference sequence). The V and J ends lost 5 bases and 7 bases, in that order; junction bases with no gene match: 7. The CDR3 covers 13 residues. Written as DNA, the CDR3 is TGTGCCTGGTTGGGACAGGGGTACGGGACCCAGTACTTC. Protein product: CAWLGQGYGTQYF.

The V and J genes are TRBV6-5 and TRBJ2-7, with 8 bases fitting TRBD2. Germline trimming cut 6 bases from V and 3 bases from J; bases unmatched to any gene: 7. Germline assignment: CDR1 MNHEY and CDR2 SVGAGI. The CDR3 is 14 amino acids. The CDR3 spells CASSREGLGYEQYF. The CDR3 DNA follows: TGTGCCAGCAGCCGGGAGGGATTGGGCTACGAGCAGTACTTC.

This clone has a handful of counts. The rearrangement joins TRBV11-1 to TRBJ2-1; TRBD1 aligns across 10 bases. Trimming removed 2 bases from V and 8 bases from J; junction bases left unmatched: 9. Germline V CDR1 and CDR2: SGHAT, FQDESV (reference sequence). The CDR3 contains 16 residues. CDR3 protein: CASSLPIGQGVDEQFF. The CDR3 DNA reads TGTGCCAGCAGCTTACCCATAGGACAGGGGGTGGATGAGCAGTTCTTC. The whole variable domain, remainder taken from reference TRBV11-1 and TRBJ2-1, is EAEVAQSPRYKITEKSQAVAFWCDPISGHATLYWYRQILGQGPELLVQFQDESVVDDSQLPKDRFSAERLKGVDSTLKIQPAELGDSAMYLCASSLPIGQGVDEQFFGPGTRLTVL.

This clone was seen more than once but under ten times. As DNA, the CDR3 is TGTGCCAGCAGCTTAGCGGGACCTGACAATGAGCAGTTCTTC. This codes for CASSLAGPDNEQFF. V gene TRBV7-9 combines with J gene TRBJ2-1; the D call may be TRBD1 or TRBD2 (5 bases each). Trimming cost V 0 bases and J 5 bases, with 8 bases left between them. Germline CDR1 reads SEHNR; CDR2 reads FQNEAQ (reference sequence). This CDR3 is built from 14 residues.

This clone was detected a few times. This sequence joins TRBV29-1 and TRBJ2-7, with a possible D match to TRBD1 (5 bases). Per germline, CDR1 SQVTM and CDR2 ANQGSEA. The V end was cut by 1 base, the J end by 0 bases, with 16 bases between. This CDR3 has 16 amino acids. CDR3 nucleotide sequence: TGCAGCGTTGAAGGGGCAGGGCCCTCCTACTCCTACGAGCAGTACTTC. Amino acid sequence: CSVEGAGPSYSYEQYF.

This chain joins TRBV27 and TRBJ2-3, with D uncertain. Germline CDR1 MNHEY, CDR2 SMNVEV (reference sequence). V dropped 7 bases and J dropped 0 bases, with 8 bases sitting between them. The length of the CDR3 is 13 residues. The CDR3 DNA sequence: TGTGCCAGCAAAAGCGCGAGCACAGATACGCAGTATTTT. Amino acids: CASKSASTDTQYF.

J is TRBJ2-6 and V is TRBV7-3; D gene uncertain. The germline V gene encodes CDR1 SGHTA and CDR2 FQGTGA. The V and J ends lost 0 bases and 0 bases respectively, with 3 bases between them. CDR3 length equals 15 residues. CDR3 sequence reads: CASSLTHSGANVLTF. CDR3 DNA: TGTGCCAGCAGCTTAACCCACTCTGGGGCCAACGTCCTGACTTTC.

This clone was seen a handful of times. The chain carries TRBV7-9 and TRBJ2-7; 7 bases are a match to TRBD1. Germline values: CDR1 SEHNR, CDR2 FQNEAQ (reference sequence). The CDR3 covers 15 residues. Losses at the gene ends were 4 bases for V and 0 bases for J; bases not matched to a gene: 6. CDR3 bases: TGTGCCAGCAGCTCGAGGGGGACAGCCTCCTACGAGCAGTACTTC. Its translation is CASSSRGTASYEQYF.